One sample yielded the 2 T cell receptor beta chains listed below, sequenced in a study of blood T cell repertoires in COVID-19. Using immunoSEQ multiplex PCR, the repertoire was profiled, and TCRdb retains in-frame clones only, with some absent. The table has over 80,000 clones, 88% seen once; the top ten hold approximately 7.4%. Input material: peripheral blood. These receptors originate from a man between 65 and 85 years old with acute or convalescent COVID-19.

The rearrangement joins TRBV29-1 to TRBJ2-1; 10 bases map to TRBD2. Trimming removed 4 bases from V and 7 bases from J; junction bases left unmatched: 4. The V gene's germline CDR1 is SQVTM and CDR2 ANQGSEA. The CDR3 is 13 residues long. The CDR3 region has the DNA TGCAGCGTTGTAGGACTAGCGGAGAATGAGCAGTTCTTC. It encodes CSVVGLAENEQFF.

J is TRBJ2-1 and V is TRBV9; a possible D gene is TRBD2 (5 bases). Germline V CDR1 and CDR2: SGDLS, YYNGEE. This CDR3 spans 13 amino acids. The germline V and J ends were trimmed by 7 bases and 6 bases, with 14 bases remaining between them. In DNA form, the CDR3 reads TGTGCCAGCCATGGCCCGGGGAGCAATGAGCAGTTCTTC. Its protein is CASHGPGSNEQFF.